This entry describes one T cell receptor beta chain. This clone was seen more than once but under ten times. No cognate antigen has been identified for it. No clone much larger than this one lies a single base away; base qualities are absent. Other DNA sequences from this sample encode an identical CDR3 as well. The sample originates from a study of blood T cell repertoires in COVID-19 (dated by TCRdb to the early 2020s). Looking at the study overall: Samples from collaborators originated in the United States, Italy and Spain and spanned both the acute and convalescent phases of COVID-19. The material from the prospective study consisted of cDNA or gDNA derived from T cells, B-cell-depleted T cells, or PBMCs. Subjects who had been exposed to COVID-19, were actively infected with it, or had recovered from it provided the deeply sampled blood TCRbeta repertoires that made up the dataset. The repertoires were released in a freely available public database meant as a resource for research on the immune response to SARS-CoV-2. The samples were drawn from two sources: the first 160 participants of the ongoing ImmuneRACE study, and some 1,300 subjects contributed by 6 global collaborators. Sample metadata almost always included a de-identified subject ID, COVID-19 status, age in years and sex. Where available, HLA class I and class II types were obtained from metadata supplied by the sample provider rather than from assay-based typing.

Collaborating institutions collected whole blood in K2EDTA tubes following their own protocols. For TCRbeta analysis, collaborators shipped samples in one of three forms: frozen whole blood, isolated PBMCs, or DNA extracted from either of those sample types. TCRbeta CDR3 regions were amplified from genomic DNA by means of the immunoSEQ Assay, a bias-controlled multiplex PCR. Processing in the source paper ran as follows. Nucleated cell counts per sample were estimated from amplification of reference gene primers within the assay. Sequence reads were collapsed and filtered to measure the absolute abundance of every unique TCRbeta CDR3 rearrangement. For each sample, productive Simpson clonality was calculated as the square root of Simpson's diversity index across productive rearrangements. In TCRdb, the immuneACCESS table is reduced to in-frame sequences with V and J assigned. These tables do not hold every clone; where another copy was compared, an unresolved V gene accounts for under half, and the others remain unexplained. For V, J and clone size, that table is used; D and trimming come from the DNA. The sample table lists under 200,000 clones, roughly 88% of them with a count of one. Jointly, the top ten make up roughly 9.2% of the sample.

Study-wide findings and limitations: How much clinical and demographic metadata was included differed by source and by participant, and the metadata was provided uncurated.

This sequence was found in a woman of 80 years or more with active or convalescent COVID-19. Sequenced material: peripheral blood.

The CDR3 protein: CASSTGGNQPQHF. The sequence in DNA is TGTGCCAGTTCTACAGGGGGCAATCAGCCCCAGCATTTT. The chain was built from TRBV19 and TRBJ1-5; TRBD1 matches 7 bases in the middle. From its cysteine to its phenylalanine, the CDR3 spans 13 amino acids. Only the CDR3 portion is preserved as DNA: 39 bases, with reading frame beginning at the first base. The CDR1 and CDR2 encoded by the germline V gene (reference sequence) are LNHDA and SQIVND. The germline V end is reduced by 8 bases and the J end by 2 bases; junction bases left unmatched: 3. The CDR3, completed at both ends by the reference TRBV19 and TRBJ1-5 genes, gives the full variable domain DGGITQSPKYLFRKEGQNVTLSCEQNLNHDAMYWYRQDPGQGLRLIYYSQIVNDFQKGDIAEGYSVSREKKESFPLTVTSAQKNPTAFYLCASSTGGNQPQHFGDGTRLSIL.